These T cell receptor beta chains were read from a single sample in a study of cytomegalovirus exposure and HLA in healthy donors. TCRdb's copy holds only in-frame clones and misses some; the assay was immunoSEQ multiplex PCR. The sample has roughly 98,000 clones, 80% to 85% seen once. The sample taken for sequencing was PBMCs. All receptors come from a man aged 35-49 years in good health and CMV-seronegative. Both conserved end residues are part of each CDR3. D genes are given only for firm matches. Size is omitted from some rows. Given values are once, few, many or a class for expanded clones.

clone size	J gene	V gene	D gene	CDR3 DNA	CDR3 protein
few	TRBJ1-5	TRBV5-1	TRBD1	TGCGCCAGCAGCTGCAGGGGGGTGGCGGCCCAGCATTTT	CASSCRGVAAQHF
NA	TRBJ2-7	TRBV29-1	TRBD2	TGCAGCGTTGCGGGGGGCGAGCAGTACTTC	CSVAGGEQYF
few	TRBJ2-5	TRBV2	TRBD2	TGTGCCAGCAGGCTCGGGCAGGTGGGAGGGAAGACCCAGTACTTC	CASRLGQVGGKTQYF
NA	TRBJ2-7	TRBV4-1	NA	TGCGCCAGCAGCCAAGCGGAGACAGTAACCTACGAGCAGTACTTC	CASSQAETVTYEQYF
few	TRBJ1-4	TRBV10-3	NA	TGTGCCATCAGTGAGACGGGTTCTAATGAAAAACTGTTTTTT	CAISETGSNEKLFF
NA	TRBJ2-3	TRBV29-1	TRBD2	TGCAGCGTCCCGGGACTAAGGACTACAGATACGCAGTATTTT	CSVPGLRTTDTQYF
NA	TRBJ2-3	TRBV5-6	NA	TGTGCCAGCAGCGGAAGGTTGCGGGGCACAGATACGCAGTATTTT	CASSGRLRGTDTQYF
NA	TRBJ2-1	TRBV19	NA	TGTGCCAGTAGTGCAGACAGGAGCTCCTACAATGAGCAGTTCTTC	CASSADRSSYNEQFF
NA	TRBJ2-3	TRBV27	TRBD2	TGTGCCAGCAGTTCACCATCCGTAGCGGGATACACAGATACGCAGTATTTT	CASSSPSVAGYTDTQYF
NA	TRBJ1-4	TRBV4-1	NA	TGCGCCAGCAGCCAAGGAGCTTTTAATGAAAAACTGTTTTTT	CASSQGAFNEKLFF
NA	TRBJ1-5	TRBV6-5	TRBD1	TGTGCCAGCAGTCCACAGGGGAATCAGCCCCAGCATTTT	CASSPQGNQPQHF
NA	TRBJ2-2	TRBV2	NA	TGTGCCAGCAAGAAGGGGCCCGGGGAGCTGTTTTTT	CASKKGPGELFF